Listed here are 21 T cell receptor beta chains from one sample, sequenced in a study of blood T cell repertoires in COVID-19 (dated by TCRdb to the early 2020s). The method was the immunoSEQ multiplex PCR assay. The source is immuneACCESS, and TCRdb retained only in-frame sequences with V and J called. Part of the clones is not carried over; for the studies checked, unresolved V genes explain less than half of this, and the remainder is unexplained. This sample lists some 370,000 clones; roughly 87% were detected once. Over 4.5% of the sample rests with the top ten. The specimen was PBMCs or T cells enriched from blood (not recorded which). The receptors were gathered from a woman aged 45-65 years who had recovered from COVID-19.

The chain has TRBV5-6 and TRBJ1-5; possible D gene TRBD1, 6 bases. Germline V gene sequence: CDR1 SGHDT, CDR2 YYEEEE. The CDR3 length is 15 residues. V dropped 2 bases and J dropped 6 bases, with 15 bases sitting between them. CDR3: CASSFMARGIQPQHF. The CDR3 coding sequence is TGTGCCAGCAGCTTCATGGCCAGGGGCATTCAGCCCCAGCATTTT.

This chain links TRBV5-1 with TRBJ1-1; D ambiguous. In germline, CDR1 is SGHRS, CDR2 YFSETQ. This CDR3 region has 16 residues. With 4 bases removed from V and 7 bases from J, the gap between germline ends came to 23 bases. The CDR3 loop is CASSREGASYVDEAFF. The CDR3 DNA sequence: TGCGCCAGCAGCAGAGAGGGAGCTTCCTATGTAGATGAAGCTTTCTTT.

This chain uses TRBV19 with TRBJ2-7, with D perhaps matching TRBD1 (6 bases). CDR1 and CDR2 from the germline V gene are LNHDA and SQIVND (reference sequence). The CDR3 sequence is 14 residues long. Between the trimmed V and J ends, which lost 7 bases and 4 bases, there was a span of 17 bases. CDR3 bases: TGTGCCAGTACCCCCCCGGGACACGCATACGAGCAGTACTTC. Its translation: CASTPPGHAYEQYF.

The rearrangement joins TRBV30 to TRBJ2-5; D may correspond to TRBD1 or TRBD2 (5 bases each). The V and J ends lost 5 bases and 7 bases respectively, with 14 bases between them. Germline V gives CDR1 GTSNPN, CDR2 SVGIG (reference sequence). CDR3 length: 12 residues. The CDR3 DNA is TGTGCCTGGGGGGCCTCTGAGGGGACCCAGTACTTC. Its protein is CAWGASEGTQYF.

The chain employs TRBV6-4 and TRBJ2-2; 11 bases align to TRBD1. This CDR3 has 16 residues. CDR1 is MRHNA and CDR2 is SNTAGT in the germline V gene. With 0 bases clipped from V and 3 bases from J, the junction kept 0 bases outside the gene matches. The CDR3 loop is CASSDSDRGHTGELFF. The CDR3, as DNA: TGTGCCAGCAGTGACTCGGACAGGGGGCACACCGGGGAGCTGTTTTTT.

The CDR3 DNA sequence: TGTGCCAGCAGCCCAGGGAATGAGCAGTTCTTC. This translates into CASSPGNEQFF. The rearrangement uses TRBV13 and TRBJ2-1; TRBD1 might be the D (5 bases). The CDR3 loop spans 11 amino acids. Germline CDR1 and CDR2: PRHDT and FYEKMQ (reference sequence). The V gene lost 5 bases and the J gene lost 7 bases, with 6 bases spanning the gap.

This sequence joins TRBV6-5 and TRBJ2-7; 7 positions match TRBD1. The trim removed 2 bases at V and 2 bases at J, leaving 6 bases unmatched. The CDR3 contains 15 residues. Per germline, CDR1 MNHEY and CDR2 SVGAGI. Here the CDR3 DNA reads TGTGCCAGCAGTTACACTTTGACAGGGCCCTACGAGCAGTACTTC. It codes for CASSYTLTGPYEQYF.

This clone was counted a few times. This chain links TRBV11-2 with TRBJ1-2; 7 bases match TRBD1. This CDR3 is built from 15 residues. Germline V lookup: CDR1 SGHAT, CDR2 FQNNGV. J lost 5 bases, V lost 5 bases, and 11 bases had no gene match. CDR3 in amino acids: CASSVTGQQIYGYTF. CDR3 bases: TGTGCCAGCAGCGTTACGGGACAGCAAATATATGGCTACACCTTC.

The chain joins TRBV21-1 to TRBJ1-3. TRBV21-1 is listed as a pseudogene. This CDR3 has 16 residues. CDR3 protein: CASSKVSGGLGNTIYF. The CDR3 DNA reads TGTGCCAGCAGCAAAGTGAGTGGAGGGCTTGGAAACACCATATATTTT.

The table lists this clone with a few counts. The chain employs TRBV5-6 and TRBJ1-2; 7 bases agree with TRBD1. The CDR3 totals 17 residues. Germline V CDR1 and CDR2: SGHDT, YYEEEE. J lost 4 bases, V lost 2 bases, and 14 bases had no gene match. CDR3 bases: TGTGCCAGCAGCTTTCGGTCAGGGGGAATACTATCCTATGGCTACACCTTC. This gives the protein CASSFRSGGILSYGYTF.

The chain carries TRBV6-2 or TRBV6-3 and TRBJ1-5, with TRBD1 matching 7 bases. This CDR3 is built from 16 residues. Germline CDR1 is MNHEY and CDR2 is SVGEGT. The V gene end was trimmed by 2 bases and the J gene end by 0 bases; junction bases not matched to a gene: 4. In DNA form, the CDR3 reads TGTGCCAGCAGTTACCGGGGGACAGATAGCAATCAGCCCCAGCATTTT. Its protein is CASSYRGTDSNQPQHF.

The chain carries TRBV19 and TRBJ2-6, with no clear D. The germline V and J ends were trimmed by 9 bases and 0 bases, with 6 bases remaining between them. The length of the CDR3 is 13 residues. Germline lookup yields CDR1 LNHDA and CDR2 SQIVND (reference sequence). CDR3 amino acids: CASQNSGANVLTF. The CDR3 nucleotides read TGTGCCAGCCAGAACTCTGGGGCCAACGTCCTGACTTTC.

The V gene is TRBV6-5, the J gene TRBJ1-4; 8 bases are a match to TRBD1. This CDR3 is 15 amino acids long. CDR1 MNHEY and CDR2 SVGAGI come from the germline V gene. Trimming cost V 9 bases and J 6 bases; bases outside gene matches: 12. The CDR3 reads CASTLDREVYEKLFF. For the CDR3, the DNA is TGTGCCAGTACCTTGGACAGGGAGGTTTATGAAAAACTGTTTTTT.

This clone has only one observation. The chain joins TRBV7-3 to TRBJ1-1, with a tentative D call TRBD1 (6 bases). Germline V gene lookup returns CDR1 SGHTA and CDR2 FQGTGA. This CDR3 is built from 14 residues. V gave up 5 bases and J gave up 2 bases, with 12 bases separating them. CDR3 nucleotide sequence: TGTGCCAGCAGCCCCGGACAGCGCAACACTGAAGCTTTCTTT. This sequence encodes CASSPGQRNTEAFF.

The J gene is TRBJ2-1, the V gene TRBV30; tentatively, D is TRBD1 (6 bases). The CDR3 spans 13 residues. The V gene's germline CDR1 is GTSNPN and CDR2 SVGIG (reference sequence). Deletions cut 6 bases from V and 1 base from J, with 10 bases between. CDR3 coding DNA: TGTGCCTGCGCCGGGACATCCTACAATGAGCAGTTCTTC. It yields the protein CACAGTSYNEQFF.

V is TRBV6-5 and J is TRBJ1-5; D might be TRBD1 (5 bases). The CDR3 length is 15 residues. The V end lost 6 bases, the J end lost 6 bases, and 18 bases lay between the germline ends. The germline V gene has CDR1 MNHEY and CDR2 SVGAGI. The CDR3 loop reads CASRPGGTGGQPQHF. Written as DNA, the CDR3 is TGTGCCAGCAGACCCGGGGGGACGGGTGGTCAGCCCCAGCATTTT.

The CDR3 coding sequence is TGCGCCAGCAGCTTAAGACAAGCGGGGGCGAACACTGAAGCTTTCTTT. This gives the protein CASSLRQAGANTEAFF. The chain has TRBV5-1 and TRBJ1-1; maybe TRBD1 (6 bases). Trimming stripped 2 bases from V and 1 base from J, with 15 bases between. This CDR3 is built from 16 residues. CDR1 SGHRS and CDR2 YFSETQ come from the germline V gene.

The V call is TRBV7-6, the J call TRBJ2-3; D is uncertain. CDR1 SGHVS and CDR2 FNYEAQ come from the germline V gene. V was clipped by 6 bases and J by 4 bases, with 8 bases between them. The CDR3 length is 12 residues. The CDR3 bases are TGTGCCAGCAGTTTGCTAGCAGATACGCAGTATTTT. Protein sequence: CASSLLADTQYF.

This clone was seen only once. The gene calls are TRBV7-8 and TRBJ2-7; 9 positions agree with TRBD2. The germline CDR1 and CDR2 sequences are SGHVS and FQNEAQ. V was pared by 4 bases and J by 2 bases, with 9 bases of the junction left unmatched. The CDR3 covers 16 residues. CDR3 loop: CASSSPGLAVTYEQYF. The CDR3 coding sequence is TGTGCCAGCAGCTCGCCGGGACTAGCTGTGACCTACGAGCAGTACTTC.

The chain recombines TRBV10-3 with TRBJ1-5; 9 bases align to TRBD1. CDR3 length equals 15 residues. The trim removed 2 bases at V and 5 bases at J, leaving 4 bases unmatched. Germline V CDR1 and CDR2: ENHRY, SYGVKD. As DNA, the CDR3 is TGTGCCATCAGTGAGAACAGGGGGCCCGATCAGCCCCAGCATTTT. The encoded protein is CAISENRGPDQPQHF.

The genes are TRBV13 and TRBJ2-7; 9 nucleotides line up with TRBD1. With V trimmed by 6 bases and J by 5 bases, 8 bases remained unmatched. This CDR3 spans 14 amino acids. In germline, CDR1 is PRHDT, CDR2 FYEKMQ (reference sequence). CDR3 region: CASRGQGEENEQYF. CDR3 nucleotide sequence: TGTGCCAGCAGGGGACAGGGTGAAGAAAACGAGCAGTACTTC.